This TCR beta chain was identified during a study of response to subunit inactivated influenza vaccine. The study's findings and limits: Few additional T cells are recruited per seasonal influenza vaccination, authors suggested.

Each CDR3 protein is one row after TCRdb ran MiXCR on the RT-PCR reads. The table has approximately 530,000 distinct CDR3 sequences, 10% to 15% seen once. Germline V gene lookup returns CDR1 MDHEN and CDR2 SYDVKM. The V gene end was trimmed by 2 bases and the J gene end by 4 bases; junction bases not matched to a gene: 8. The CDR3 contains 17 residues. This clonotype occurred many times. Antigen specificity is unknown. The sequencing used PBMCs from blood, collected roughly 48 days after vaccination. V gene TRBV28 combines with J gene TRBJ1-1; 12 bases line up with TRBD1. This TCR was recovered from a man aged 45 to 65 who received an inactivated influenza vaccine. CDR3: CASSLGTGGMWGTEAFF. DNA of the CDR3: TGTGCCAGCAGTTTAGGGACAGGGGGCATGTGGGGCACTGAAGCTTTCTTT.